These 29 T cell receptor beta chains share one sample of origin, sequenced in a study of cytomegalovirus exposure and HLA in healthy donors. Researchers ran the PCR with 60 Vbeta and 13 Jbeta primers. Data came from immunoSEQ multiplex PCR; TCRdb stores just in-frame clones and leaves some out. The data hold some 130,000 clones, with approximately 61% observed a single time. Sequencing was performed on PBMCs. These receptors were obtained from a human donor in good health.

The gene calls are TRBV6-5 and TRBJ1-2; TRBD1 aligns across 10 bases. The J segment lost 8 bases and the V segment lost 4 bases, leaving 7 bases of the junction unmatched. This CDR3 is 14 amino acids long. CDR1 is MNHEY and CDR2 is SVGAGI in the germline V gene. CDR3 protein: CASSFRQGARGYTF. In DNA, the CDR3 is TGTGCCAGCAGTTTTAGACAGGGGGCGCGGGGCTACACCTTC.

This clone turned up a few times. The chain is built from TRBV6-6 and TRBJ2-3; D remains ambiguous. This CDR3 has 11 amino acids. The V and J ends lost 7 bases and 2 bases respectively, with 4 bases between them. Germline-derived CDR1 and CDR2 are MNHNY and SVGAGI (reference sequence). The CDR3 here is CASTHTDTQYF. DNA for the CDR3: TGTGCCAGCACCCACACAGATACGCAGTATTTT.

This sequence joins TRBV5-1 and TRBJ2-2, with 9 bases aligning to TRBD2. The CDR3 is 15 amino acids. The germline V gene has CDR1 SGHRS and CDR2 YFSETQ. Trimming removed 6 bases from V and 5 bases from J; junction bases left unmatched: 8. DNA of the CDR3: TGCGCCAGCACTCTAGCGGGATGGGGGACCGGGGAGCTGTTTTTT. Translation: CASTLAGWGTGELFF.

This sequence joins TRBV28 and TRBJ2-6; 7 nucleotides line up with TRBD2. V shed 5 bases, J shed 2 bases, and the junction held 9 bases outside the gene matches. Germline V lookup: CDR1 MDHEN, CDR2 SYDVKM. The CDR3 spans 17 residues. The CDR3, as DNA: TGTGCCAGCAGTCAAGTCGGACTAGAGGCTGGGGCCAACGTCCTGACTTTC. This gives the protein CASSQVGLEAGANVLTF.

This clone was observed a few times. The chain joins TRBV29-1 to TRBJ2-7; D not certain. CDR1 is SQVTM, CDR2 ANQGSEA, per germline. The CDR3 is 11 amino acids. V gave up 7 bases and J gave up 4 bases, with 11 bases separating them. CDR3 sequence reads: CSATESYEQYF. The CDR3 nucleotides read TGCAGCGCAACGGAGAGTTACGAGCAGTACTTC.

The chain couples TRBV6-1 to TRBJ1-1, with TRBD1 matching over 7 bases. V was clipped by 2 bases and J by 0 bases; unmatched bases: 3. In germline, CDR1 is MNHNS, CDR2 SASEGT. This CDR3 is built from 15 residues. CDR3 nucleotide sequence: TGTGCCAGCAGTGAATCGGGACAGTTGAACACTGAAGCTTTCTTT. Translation: CASSESGQLNTEAFF.

This clone was found a few times. The genes are TRBV9 and TRBJ1-2, with 7 bases fitting TRBD1. Germline V gives CDR1 SGDLS, CDR2 YYNGEE. After removal of 4 bases from V and 2 bases from J, the junction contained 5 bases not matched to a gene. This CDR3 region has 14 residues. The CDR3 loop reads CASSNRGSNYGYTF. The CDR3 DNA sequence: TGTGCCAGCAGCAACAGGGGATCGAACTATGGCTACACCTTC.

The J gene is TRBJ1-1, the V gene TRBV7-9; tentatively, D is TRBD1 (6 bases). CDR1 is SEHNR and CDR2 is FQNEAQ in the germline V gene (reference sequence). With 8 bases removed from V and 1 base from J, the gap between germline ends came to 11 bases. The CDR3 length is 13 residues. CDR3 sequence: CASLQGQNTEAFF. CDR3 nucleotide sequence: TGTGCCAGCTTGCAGGGACAGAACACTGAAGCTTTCTTT. The entire variable domain, with the rest obtained from reference TRBV7-9 and TRBJ1-1, is as follows: DTGVSQNPRHKITKRGQNVTFRCDPISEHNRLYWYRQTLGQGPEFLTYFQNEAQLEKSRLLSDRFSAERPKGSFSTLEIQRTEQGDSAMYLCASLQGQNTEAFFGQGTRLTVV.

The chain is built from TRBV28 and TRBJ2-1; the D gene is possibly TRBD1 (6 bases). The CDR3 sequence is 16 residues long. V lost 3 bases, J lost 8 bases, and 20 bases lay in between. The germline gives CDR1 MDHEN, CDR2 SYDVKM. The CDR3: CASSFQSVRRGHEQFF. CDR3 sequence (DNA): TGTGCCAGCAGTTTCCAATCGGTTCGCAGGGGCCATGAGCAGTTCTTC. Together with reference TRBV28 and TRBJ2-1, the CDR3 gives the full variable domain: DVKVTQSSRYLVKRTGEKVFLECVQDMDHENMFWYRQDPGLGLRLIYFSYDVKMKEKGDIPEGYSVSREKKERFSLILESASTNQTSMYLCASSFQSVRRGHEQFFGPGTRLTVL.

This rearrangement joins TRBV6-6 to TRBJ1-2; TRBD1 is a possible D gene (5 bases). Trimming stripped 5 bases from V and 4 bases from J, with 11 bases between. CDR1 is MNHNY, CDR2 SVGAGI, per germline (reference sequence). The CDR3 length is 13 residues. CDR3: CASSVQASYGYTF. The CDR3 DNA reads TGTGCCAGCAGTGTACAGGCATCCTATGGCTACACCTTC.

This clone is a singleton in its sample. The V gene is TRBV28, the J gene TRBJ2-3; TRBD1 matches at 11 bases. Unmatched junction bases numbered 10, after V lost 6 bases and J lost 2 bases. This CDR3 has 17 residues. CDR1 and CDR2 from the germline V gene are MDHEN and SYDVKM. The CDR3 region is CASSGQGAPITTDTQYF. Here the CDR3 DNA reads TGTGCCAGCAGCGGACAGGGGGCGCCAATCACCACAGATACGCAGTATTTT.

The V gene is TRBV6-5, the J gene TRBJ1-2; weak D call: TRBD1 (5 bases). The length of the CDR3 is 14 residues. In germline, CDR1 is MNHEY, CDR2 SVGAGI. The V end was cut by 5 bases, the J end by 7 bases, with 17 bases between. CDR3 sequence (DNA): TGTGCCAGCAGTCCCAGCGACGGGGGAATTGGCTACACCTTC. It specifies CASSPSDGGIGYTF.

The sample holds a few counts of this clone. The chain uses TRBV11-2 and TRBJ1-1, with D possibly TRBD1 on 6 matching bases. The V gene's germline CDR1 is SGHAT and CDR2 FQNNGV. The length of the CDR3 is 14 residues. The ends were cut back, 5 bases at V and 1 base at J, with 11 bases in the middle. CDR3 loop: CASSDWDKNTEAFF. The CDR3 coding sequence is TGTGCCAGCAGCGACTGGGACAAGAACACTGAAGCTTTCTTT.

The chain joins TRBV6-1 to TRBJ2-7; 16 nucleotides match TRBD2. V was clipped by 4 bases and J by 7 bases; unmatched bases: 10. This CDR3 has 17 amino acids. The germline CDR1 and CDR2 sequences are MNHNS and SASEGT. CDR3 amino acids: CASSASGTSGRAREQYF. The DNA for the CDR3 is TGTGCCAGCAGTGCCTCCGGGACTAGCGGGAGGGCAAGGGAGCAGTACTTC.

This chain uses TRBV29-1 with TRBJ1-3; the D gene is possibly TRBD1 (6 bases). The V gene lost 7 bases and the J gene lost 0 bases, with 13 bases spanning the gap. This CDR3 has 14 residues. The germline V gene has CDR1 SQVTM and CDR2 ANQGSEA. The CDR3 bases are TGCAGCGCAACGACAGGTACCTCTGGAAACACCATATATTTT. Protein: CSATTGTSGNTIYF.

V is TRBV14 and J is TRBJ2-5; 9 nucleotides align to TRBD2. V lost 3 bases, J lost 5 bases, and 4 bases stayed unmatched. The CDR3 contains 14 residues. CDR1 and CDR2 (germline): SGHDN, FVKESK. CDR3 residues: CASSHLAGRETQYF. The CDR3, as DNA: TGTGCCAGCAGCCACCTAGCGGGACGGGAGACCCAGTACTTC.

In its sample, this clone was seen a few times. V is TRBV19 and J is TRBJ2-7; 9 bases map to TRBD1. Germline CDR1 is LNHDA and CDR2 is SQIVND (reference sequence). The CDR3 totals 14 residues. The V and J ends lost 10 bases and 4 bases, in that order; junction bases with no gene match: 11. The CDR3 reads CATAPGQGPYEQYF. CDR3 sequence (DNA): TGTGCCACCGCACCGGGACAGGGCCCGTACGAGCAGTACTTC.

This clone was picked up a small number of times. The V and J genes are TRBV10-1 and TRBJ2-1, with a tentative D call TRBD2 (6 bases). The CDR3 runs 16 residues. The V gene lost 0 bases and the J gene lost 3 bases, with 12 bases spanning the gap. Germline CDR1 and CDR2: WNHNN and SYGVQD (reference sequence). The CDR3 protein is CASSESRLTSYNEQFF. CDR3 coding DNA: TGCGCCAGCAGTGAGTCCCGCCTGACTAGCTACAATGAGCAGTTCTTC.

Only one count was recorded for this clone. The chain recombines TRBV28 with TRBJ1-2; 7 bases fit TRBD1. Germline V gene data show CDR1 as MDHEN and CDR2 as SYDVKM. The CDR3 is made up of 13 amino acids. The V gene end was trimmed by 8 bases and the J gene end by 3 bases; junction bases not matched to a gene: 6. The CDR3 reads CASHKTGDYGYTF. Written as DNA, the CDR3 is TGTGCCAGCCATAAAACAGGGGACTATGGCTACACCTTC.

This chain uses TRBV18 with TRBJ1-4, with a weak D call TRBD1 (6 bases). The germline V and J ends were trimmed by 6 bases and 3 bases, with 8 bases remaining between them. From germline, CDR1 is KGHSH and CDR2 LQKENI. The CDR3 is 13 amino acids. CDR3 amino acids: CASSGQANEKLFF. In DNA form, the CDR3 reads TGTGCCAGCTCGGGACAAGCTAATGAAAAACTGTTTTTT.

The sample holds a few counts of this clone. The chain uses TRBV19 and TRBJ2-1; maybe TRBD2 (5 bases). Germline V lookup: CDR1 LNHDA, CDR2 SQIVND (reference sequence). This CDR3 is 14 amino acids long. V was pared by 6 bases and J by 1 base, with 10 bases between. The CDR3 DNA reads TGTGCCAGTAGCCGTACGGGATCCTACAATGAGCAGTTCTTC. This codes for CASSRTGSYNEQFF.

This chain connects TRBV5-1 to TRBJ2-7; TRBD2 matches at 11 bases. CDR3 length: 16 amino acids. Germline V gene lookup returns CDR1 SGHRS and CDR2 YFSETQ. The J segment lost 2 bases and the V segment lost 0 bases, leaving 4 bases of the junction unmatched. The CDR3 loop reads CASSLGGTSGAYEQYF. CDR3 sequence (DNA): TGCGCCAGCAGCTTGGGAGGGACTAGCGGAGCCTACGAGCAGTACTTC.

V usage is TRBV28 and J usage is TRBJ2-7; a possible D gene is TRBD2 (5 bases). CDR1 and CDR2 from the germline V gene are MDHEN and SYDVKM. The V gene lost 3 bases and the J gene lost 3 bases, with 6 bases spanning the gap. The CDR3 loop spans 12 amino acids. The chain's CDR3 is CASSFGDYEQYF. The CDR3 DNA reads as TGTGCCAGCAGTTTCGGGGACTACGAGCAGTACTTC.

The V call is TRBV10-3, the J call TRBJ2-2, with 15 bases lining up with TRBD2. The CDR3 totals 16 residues. The V segment lost 6 bases and the J segment 7 bases; nucleotides outside the gene matches: 6. CDR1 is ENHRY and CDR2 is SYGVKD in the germline V gene. The CDR3 here is CAISRTSGRASGELFF. In nucleotides, the CDR3 is TGTGCCATCAGCCGGACTAGCGGGAGGGCAAGCGGGGAGCTGTTTTTT.

This chain uses TRBV10-1 with TRBJ2-1, with D perhaps matching TRBD1 (6 bases). The CDR3 is made up of 14 amino acids. Germline lookup yields CDR1 WNHNN and CDR2 SYGVQD (reference sequence). V was cut by 0 bases and J by 6 bases, with 9 bases left in between. The chain's CDR3 is CASSESGTSNEQFF. The CDR3 DNA reads TGCGCCAGCAGTGAGTCGGGGACAAGCAATGAGCAGTTCTTC.

V gene TRBV11-2 combines with J gene TRBJ2-1; TRBD2 matches at 7 bases. Germline V CDR1 and CDR2: SGHAT, FQNNGV. J gave up 10 bases and V 5 bases, and 8 bases lay outside the gene matches. This CDR3 spans 13 amino acids. The CDR3 sequence is CASSLSRGLEQFF. The CDR3 region has the DNA TGTGCCAGCAGCCTCAGCCGGGGACTAGAGCAGTTCTTC.

There are a few counts of this clone. This chain uses TRBV28 with TRBJ2-2; D may be TRBD2 (7 bases). CDR1 is MDHEN, CDR2 SYDVKM, per germline. The CDR3 has 14 amino acids. Trimming cost V 5 bases and J 5 bases, with 12 bases left between them. The CDR3 DNA reads TGTGCCAGCAGTGGGGGGGCGGGAACCGGGGAGCTGTTTTTT. This sequence encodes CASSGGAGTGELFF.

This chain joins TRBV4-1 and TRBJ2-7; TRBD2 might be the D (5 bases). V was cut by 4 bases and J by 6 bases, with 13 bases left in between. Per the germline V gene, CDR1 is MGHRA and CDR2 is YSYEKL. CDR3 length: 13 amino acids. The CDR3 reads CASSLATRSEQYF. The CDR3, as DNA: TGCGCCAGCAGCCTGGCCACTAGGTCCGAGCAGTACTTC.

The J gene is TRBJ1-2, the V gene TRBV19; 8 nucleotides agree with TRBD1. Germline lookup yields CDR1 LNHDA and CDR2 SQIVND (reference sequence). The CDR3 is 14 amino acids. V shed 6 bases and J 3 bases; nucleotides not matched to a gene: 6. The CDR3 coding sequence is TGTGCCAGTAGGCAGGGGGCCGCGGACTATGGCTACACCTTC. It codes for CASRQGAADYGYTF.